Given below is one T cell receptor (beta chain) in context. Assay used: immunoSEQ multiplex PCR; TCRdb lists only in-frame clones, some missing. This sample has around 92,000 clones, with approximately 74% found just once. The data stem from a study of blood T cell repertoires in COVID-19. The germline V gene has CDR1 SGDLS and CDR2 YYNGEE. The CDR3 has 15 residues. The germline V and J ends were trimmed by 2 bases and 4 bases, with 13 bases remaining between them. This chain connects TRBV9 to TRBJ1-3; D unclear. Sequenced material: peripheral blood. The TCR comes from a man aged 70 or older with COVID-19, enrolled during active disease. The DNA of the CDR3 is TGTGCCAGCAGCGTCCAAGCAGGTTCAGGAAACACCATATATTTT. It encodes CASSVQAGSGNTIYF.